Described below is a single T cell receptor beta chain sequence and its context. CDR1 is WSHSY and CDR2 is SAAADI in the germline V gene. Deletions cut 6 bases from V and 3 bases from J, with 5 bases between. CDR3 size: 11 residues. The data were obtained in a study of blood T cell repertoires in COVID-19. Study context: Specimens from acute and convalescent COVID-19 originated in the United States, Italy and Spain. In each case, the material was cDNA or gDNA derived from T cells, B-cell-depleted T cells, or PBMCs.

Authors' methods: Amplification of reference gene primers was used by the study to estimate nucleated cell counts. Measured with immunoSEQ multiplex PCR; TCRdb has only the in-frame clones, and not every one. The V and J calls and clone size are taken from that table; D and trimming were inferred from the DNA. Of over 45,000 clones listed, around 70% are singletons. The V and J genes are TRBV10-2 and TRBJ2-5; no reliable D call. Sequencing was performed on peripheral blood. This TCR came from a woman aged 50 to 60 with active or convalescent COVID-19. CDR3 bases: TGCGCCAGCAGACAAAAAGAGACCCAGTACTTC. Protein sequence: CASRQKETQYF.